These 2 T cell receptor beta chains originate from one sample sequenced in a study of regulatory T cells in long-lasting Graves disease. Time point here: newly diagnosed GD, antithyroid drugs for less than 3 months. After RNA was extracted from PBMCs, the TCR library was made from it. Arm-PCR of CDR3 regions with iRepertoire HTBI primers generated TCR beta libraries. TCRdb redid the calling of the multiplex PCR reads with MiXCR, one entry per CDR3 protein. The data hold hundreds of thousands of distinct CDR3 sequences, with approximately 15% observed a single time. The sample was also linked to a second study, of T cells in Graves' hyperthyroidism and ophthalmopathy.

The specimen was peripheral blood mononuclear cells (PBMCs), collected at new diagnosis, from a patient treated with antithyroid drugs. The receptor set was obtained from a man aged 35-49 years with Graves disease.

As for this clonotype: With a much larger clone just one base away, this may be a read error. The chain couples TRBV6-1 to TRBJ1-2, with TRBD1 identical over 7 bases. Germline V gene data show CDR1 as MNHNS and CDR2 as SASEGT. V was clipped by 6 bases and J by 2 bases; unmatched bases: 3. This CDR3 spans 13 amino acids. The CDR3 nucleotides read TGTGCCAGCAGAGCGGGACAGAACTATGGCTACACCTTC. Its translation is CASRAGQNYGYTF.

The chain employs TRBV9 and TRBJ2-6, with 10 bases matching TRBD1. Germline assignment: CDR1 SGDLS and CDR2 YYNGEE. The length of the CDR3 is 18 residues. The ends lost 4 bases at V and 1 base at J; junction bases unmatched: 8. The CDR3 is CASSIRTGGSSGANVLTF. CDR3 in DNA: TGTGCCAGCAGCATACGGACAGGGGGGTCTTCTGGGGCCAACGTCCTGACTTTC.